This T cell receptor beta chain comes out of a study of blood T cell repertoires in COVID-19 (dated by TCRdb to the early 2020s). About the investigation overall: Samples covering the acute and convalescent phases of COVID-19 were provided by collaborators in the United States, Italy and Spain. The material from the prospective study consisted of cDNA or gDNA derived from T cells, B-cell-depleted T cells, or PBMCs. Subjects who had been exposed to COVID-19, were actively infected with it, or had recovered from it provided the deeply sampled blood TCRbeta repertoires that made up the dataset. A freely available public database, intended as a resource for researchers studying the immune response to SARS-CoV-2, is where the repertoires were released. The samples were drawn from the first 160 participants of the ongoing ImmuneRACE study and from over a thousand subjects provided by 6 global collaborators. The sample metadata nearly always contained a de-identified subject ID, COVID-19 status, age in years and sex. Where available, HLA class I and class II types were taken from metadata supplied by the sample provider and were not determined by assay-based typing. What the research found in general, with its limitations: Clinical and demographic metadata were provided uncurated, with the amount varying by source and participant.

Details on this clone: Which antigen it targets is not known. Per-nucleotide qualities are absent, and no much larger clonotype sits a single base away.

TCRbeta CDR3 regions were amplified from genomic DNA by means of the immunoSEQ Assay, a bias-controlled multiplex PCR. The authors' pipeline ran thus. Within the assay, amplification of reference gene primers was used to estimate how many nucleated cells each sample contained. Sequence reads were collapsed and filtered to measure the absolute abundance of every unique TCRbeta CDR3 rearrangement. For each sample, productive Simpson clonality was calculated as the square root of Simpson's diversity index over productive rearrangements. As stored in TCRdb, this immuneACCESS dataset retains in-frame rearrangements with V and J assigned. A fraction of the clones does not appear; measured against another copy, unresolved V genes explain less than half of the discrepancy, and the remainder lacks a known reason. Clonal size and the V and J genes are those of that table, whereas D and trimming came from the DNA. The sample has fewer than 200,000 clones on record, 80% to 90% of them singletons. 9% to 10% of the sample rests with the top ten.

Participants in the prospective study were enrolled through a virtual design, were aged about 18 to 100 years, and lived in approximately 25 United States geographic areas. To assign participants to cohorts, the prospective study relied on clinical history that participants themselves reported in a screening survey and a study questionnaire. ImmuneRACE Cohort 3 recovered participants were defined by two consecutive negative NP/OP PCR tests, healthcare professional clearance, or symptom resolution. In the prospective study, mobile phlebotomists collected whole blood, serum and a nasopharyngeal or oropharyngeal swab from each participant. Over an approximately 2-month period, participants in the prospective study had the option of providing additional blood draws and questionnaires. Before DNA extraction, blood samples from the prospective study were shipped at room temperature or frozen. The CDR3 sequence holds 13 residues, the cysteine and phenylalanine included. The sequence is cut down to CDR3 DNA, 39 bases in frame from base 1. V was cut back by 8 bases and J by 2 bases, leaving a gap of 13 bases between them. The germline V gene gives CDR1 as SGHTA and CDR2 as FQGNSA.

The sequencing sample was made of PBMCs or T cells enriched from blood (not recorded which). The chain is made from TRBV7-2 and TRBJ2-7, and possibly TRBD2, on 7 matching bases. This sequence was found in a young woman who had recovered from COVID-19. In nucleotide form, the sequence is TGTGCCAGCGCCGGAGGGGGGGCCTACGAGCAGTACTTC. It is translated as CASAGGGAYEQYF.